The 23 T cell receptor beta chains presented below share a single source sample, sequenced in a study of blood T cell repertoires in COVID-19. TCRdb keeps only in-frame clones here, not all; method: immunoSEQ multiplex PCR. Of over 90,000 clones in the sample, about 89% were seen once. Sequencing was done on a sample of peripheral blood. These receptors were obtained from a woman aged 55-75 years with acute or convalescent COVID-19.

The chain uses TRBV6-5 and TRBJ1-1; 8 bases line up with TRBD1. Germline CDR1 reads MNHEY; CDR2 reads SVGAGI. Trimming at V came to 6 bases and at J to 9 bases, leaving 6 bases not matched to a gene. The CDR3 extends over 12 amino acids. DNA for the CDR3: TGTGCCAGCAGACGGGACAGGTTGAAAGCTTTCTTT. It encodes CASRRDRLKAFF.

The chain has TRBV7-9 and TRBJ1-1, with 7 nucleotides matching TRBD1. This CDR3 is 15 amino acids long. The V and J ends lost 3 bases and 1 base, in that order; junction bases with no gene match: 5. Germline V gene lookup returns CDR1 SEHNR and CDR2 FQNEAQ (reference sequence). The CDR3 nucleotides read TGTGCCAGCAGCTTTGGGGACAGATCGAACACTGAAGCTTTCTTT. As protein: CASSFGDRSNTEAFF.

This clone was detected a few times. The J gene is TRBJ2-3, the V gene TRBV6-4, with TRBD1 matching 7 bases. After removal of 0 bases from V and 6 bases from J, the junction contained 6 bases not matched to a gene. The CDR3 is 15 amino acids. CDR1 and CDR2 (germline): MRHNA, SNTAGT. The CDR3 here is CASSDSEQGLDTQYF. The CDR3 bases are TGTGCCAGCAGTGACTCGGAACAGGGGCTTGATACGCAGTATTTT.

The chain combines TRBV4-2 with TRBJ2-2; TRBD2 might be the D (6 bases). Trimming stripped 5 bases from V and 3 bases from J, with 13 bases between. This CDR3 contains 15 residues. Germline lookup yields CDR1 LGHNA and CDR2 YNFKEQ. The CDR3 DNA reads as TGTGCCAGCAGCATCTCTAGCGCGGACACCGGGGAGCTGTTTTTT. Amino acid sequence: CASSISSADTGELFF.

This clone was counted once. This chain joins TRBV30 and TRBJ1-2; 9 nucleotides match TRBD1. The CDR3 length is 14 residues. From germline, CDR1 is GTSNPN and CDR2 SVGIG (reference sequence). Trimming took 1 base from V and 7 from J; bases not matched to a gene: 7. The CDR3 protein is CAWSGGDRVVGYTF. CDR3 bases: TGTGCCTGGAGTGGGGGGGACAGGGTGGTTGGCTACACCTTC.

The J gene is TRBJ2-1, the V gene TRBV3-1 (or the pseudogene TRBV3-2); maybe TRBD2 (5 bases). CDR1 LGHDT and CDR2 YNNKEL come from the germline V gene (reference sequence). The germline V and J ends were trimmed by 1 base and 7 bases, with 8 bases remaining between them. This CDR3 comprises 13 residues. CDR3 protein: CASSQAGRNEQFF. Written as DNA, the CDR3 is TGTGCCAGCAGCCAAGCGGGAAGGAATGAGCAGTTCTTC.

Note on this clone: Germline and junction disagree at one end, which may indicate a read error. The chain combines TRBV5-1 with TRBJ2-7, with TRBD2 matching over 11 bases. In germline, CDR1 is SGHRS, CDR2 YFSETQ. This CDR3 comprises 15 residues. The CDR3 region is CASRLGTSGSYEQYF. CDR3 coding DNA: TGCGCCAGCAGGTTGGGGACTAGCGGATCCTACGAGCAGTACTTC.

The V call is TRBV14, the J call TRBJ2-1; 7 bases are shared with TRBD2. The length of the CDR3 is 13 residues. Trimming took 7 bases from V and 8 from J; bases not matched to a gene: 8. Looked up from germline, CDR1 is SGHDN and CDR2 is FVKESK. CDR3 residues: CASNAGDQDEQFF. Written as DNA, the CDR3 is TGTGCCAGCAATGCGGGAGATCAGGATGAGCAGTTCTTC.

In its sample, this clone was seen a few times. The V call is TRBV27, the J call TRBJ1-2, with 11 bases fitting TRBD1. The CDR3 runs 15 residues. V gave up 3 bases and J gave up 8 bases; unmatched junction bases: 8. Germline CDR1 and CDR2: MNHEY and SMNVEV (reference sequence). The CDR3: CASSLMRDRGGGYTF. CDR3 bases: TGTGCCAGCAGTTTGATGCGGGACAGGGGGGGAGGCTACACCTTC.

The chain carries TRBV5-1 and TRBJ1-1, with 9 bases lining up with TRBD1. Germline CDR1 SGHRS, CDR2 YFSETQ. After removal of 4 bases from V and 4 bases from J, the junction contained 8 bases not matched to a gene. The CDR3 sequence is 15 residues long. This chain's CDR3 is CASSPGQGLGTEAFF. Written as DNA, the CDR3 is TGCGCCAGCAGCCCGGGACAGGGCCTGGGCACTGAAGCTTTCTTT.

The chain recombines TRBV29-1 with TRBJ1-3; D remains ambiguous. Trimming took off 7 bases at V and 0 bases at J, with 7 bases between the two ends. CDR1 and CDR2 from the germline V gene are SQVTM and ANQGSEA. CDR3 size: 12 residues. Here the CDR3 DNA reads TGCAGCGCCCTAAGCTCTGGAAACACCATATATTTT. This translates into CSALSSGNTIYF.

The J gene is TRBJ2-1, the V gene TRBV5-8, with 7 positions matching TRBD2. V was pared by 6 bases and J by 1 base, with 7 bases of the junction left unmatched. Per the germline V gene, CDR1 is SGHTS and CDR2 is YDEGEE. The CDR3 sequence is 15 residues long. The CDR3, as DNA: TGTGCCAGCACCTCTAGCGGCTTATCCTACAATGAGCAGTTCTTC. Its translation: CASTSSGLSYNEQFF.

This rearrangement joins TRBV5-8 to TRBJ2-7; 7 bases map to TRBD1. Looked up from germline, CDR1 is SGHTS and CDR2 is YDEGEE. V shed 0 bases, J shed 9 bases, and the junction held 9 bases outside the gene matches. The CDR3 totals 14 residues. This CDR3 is CASSLVQTGITQYF. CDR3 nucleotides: TGTGCCAGCAGCTTGGTGCAGACAGGGATCACGCAGTACTTC.

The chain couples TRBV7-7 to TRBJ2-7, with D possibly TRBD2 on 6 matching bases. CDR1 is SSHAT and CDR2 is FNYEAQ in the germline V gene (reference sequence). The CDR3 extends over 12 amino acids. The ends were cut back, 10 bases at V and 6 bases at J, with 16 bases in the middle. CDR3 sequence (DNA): TGTGCCAAGGGTCCCGCCGGGGGCGAGCAGTACTTC. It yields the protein CAKGPAGGEQYF.

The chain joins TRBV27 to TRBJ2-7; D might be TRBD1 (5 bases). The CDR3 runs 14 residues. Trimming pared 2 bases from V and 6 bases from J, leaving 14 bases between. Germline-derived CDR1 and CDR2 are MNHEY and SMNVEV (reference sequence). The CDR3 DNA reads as TGTGCCAGCAGTTTAAGGCTCAGGGCAAGCGAGCAGTACTTC. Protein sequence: CASSLRLRASEQYF.

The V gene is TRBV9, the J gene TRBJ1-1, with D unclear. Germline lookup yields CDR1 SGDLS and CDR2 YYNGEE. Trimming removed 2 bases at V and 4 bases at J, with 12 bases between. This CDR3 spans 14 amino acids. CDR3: CASSVGELSTEAFF. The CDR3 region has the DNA TGTGCCAGCAGCGTCGGGGAGTTGAGCACTGAAGCTTTCTTT. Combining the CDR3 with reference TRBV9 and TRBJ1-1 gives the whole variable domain DSGVTQTPKHLITATGQRVTLRCSPRSGDLSVYWYQQSLDQGLQFLIQYYNGEERAKGNILERFSAQQFPDLHSELNLSSLELGDSALYFCASSVGELSTEAFFGQGTRLTVV.

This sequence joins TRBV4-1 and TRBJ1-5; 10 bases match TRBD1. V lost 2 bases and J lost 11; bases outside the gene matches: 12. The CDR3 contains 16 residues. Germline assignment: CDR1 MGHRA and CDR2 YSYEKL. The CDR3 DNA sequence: TGCGCCAGCAGCCAATCTGGACAGGGGGGGCTTTTGGCCCAGCATTTT. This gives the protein CASSQSGQGGLLAQHF.

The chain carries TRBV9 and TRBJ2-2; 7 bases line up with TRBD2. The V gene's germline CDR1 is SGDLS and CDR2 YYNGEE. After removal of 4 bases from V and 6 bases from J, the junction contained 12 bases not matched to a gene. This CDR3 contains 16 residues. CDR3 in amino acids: CASSSGGGRGPGELFF. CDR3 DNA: TGTGCCAGCAGCTCGGGAGGCGGGAGAGGACCCGGGGAGCTGTTTTTT.

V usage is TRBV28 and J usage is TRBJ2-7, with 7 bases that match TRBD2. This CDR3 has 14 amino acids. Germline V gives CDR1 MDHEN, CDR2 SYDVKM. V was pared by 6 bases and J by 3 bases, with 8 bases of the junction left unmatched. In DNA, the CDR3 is TGTGCCAGCAGCCTGGGAGGGCCTTACTACGAGCAGTACTTC. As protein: CASSLGGPYYEQYF.

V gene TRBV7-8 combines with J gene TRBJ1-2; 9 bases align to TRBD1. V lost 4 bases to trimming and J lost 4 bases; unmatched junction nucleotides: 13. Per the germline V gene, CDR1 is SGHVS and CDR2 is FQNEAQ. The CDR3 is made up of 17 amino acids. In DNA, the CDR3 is TGTGCCAGCAGCTCCGGACAGGGGATTATCGAGTTCTATGGCTACACCTTC. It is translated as CASSSGQGIIEFYGYTF.

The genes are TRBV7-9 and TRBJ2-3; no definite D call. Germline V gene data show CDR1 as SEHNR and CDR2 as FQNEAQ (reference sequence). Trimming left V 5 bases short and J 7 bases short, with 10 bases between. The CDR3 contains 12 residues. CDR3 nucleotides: TGTGCCAGCAGCCCTGCGCCAAATACGCAGTATTTT. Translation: CASSPAPNTQYF.

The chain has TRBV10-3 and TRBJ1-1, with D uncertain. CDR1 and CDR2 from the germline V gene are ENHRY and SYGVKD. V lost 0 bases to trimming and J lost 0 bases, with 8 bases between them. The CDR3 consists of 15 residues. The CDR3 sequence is CAISESTRLNTEAFF. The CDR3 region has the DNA TGTGCCATCAGTGAGTCGACTCGGCTGAACACTGAAGCTTTCTTT.

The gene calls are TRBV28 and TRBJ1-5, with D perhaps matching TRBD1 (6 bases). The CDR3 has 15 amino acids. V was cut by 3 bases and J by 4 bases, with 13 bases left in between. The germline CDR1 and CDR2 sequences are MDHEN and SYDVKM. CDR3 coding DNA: TGTGCCAGCAGTTTCGGGGGGCGGAAAAATCAGCCCCAGCATTTT. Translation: CASSFGGRKNQPQHF.